Listed below are T cell receptor beta chains from one sample, sequenced in a study of spatial heterogeneity in lung cancer. TCRdb redid the calling of the 5' RACE reads with MiXCR, one entry per CDR3 protein. The sample has about 11,000 distinct CDR3 sequences, around 3.4% seen once. Material: PBMCs, obtained at surgery. These receptors were obtained from a female donor with early-stage non-small cell lung cancer. CDR3s include the opening cysteine and the closing phenylalanine or tryptophan. Fields, in order: clone size, D gene, J gene, V gene, CDR3 DNA, CDR3 protein. The D gene is left open where the match is weak. Clone size is stated in some rows and not others, as once, few, many or a class when expanded.

size: many; D: NA; J: TRBJ2-2; V: TRBV28; DNA: TGTGCCAGCAGTTTATTAAATGGGAACACCGGGGAGCTGTTTTTT; CDR3: CASSLLNGNTGELFF
size: many; D: NA; J: TRBJ2-4; V: TRBV20-1; DNA: TGCAGTGCTAGGGTAGTGGGGGAAAACATTCAGTACTTC; CDR3: CSARVVGENIQYF
size: many; D: TRBD2; J: TRBJ2-5; V: TRBV10-2; DNA: TGCGCCAGCCAAAAAGCGGGGGGGCAAGAGACCCAGTACTTC; CDR3: CASQKAGGQETQYF
size: few; D: NA; J: TRBJ1-6; V: TRBV21-1; DNA: TGTGCCAGCAGCAAAAGTAATGGGACAGGGAGGTCACCCCTCCACTTT; CDR3: CASSKSNGTGRSPLHF
size: many; D: NA; J: TRBJ2-5; V: TRBV2; DNA: TGTGCCAGCAATCTAGACCAAGAGACCCAGTACTTC; CDR3: CASNLDQETQYF
size: many; D: TRBD1; J: TRBJ2-7; V: TRBV5-1; DNA: TGCGCCAGCAGCGGTGACAGGGGCTACGAGCAGTACTTC; CDR3: CASSGDRGYEQYF
size: many; D: NA; J: TRBJ1-5; V: TRBV6-2/TRBV6-3; DNA: TGTGCCAGCAGTTACCCTACAGGACTCAAGGGTCAGCCCCAGCATTTT; CDR3: CASSYPTGLKGQPQHF
size: many; D: TRBD1; J: TRBJ2-2; V: TRBV19; DNA: TGTGCCAGTAGTTCGGGACAGGAGGCCGGGGAGCTGTTTTTT; CDR3: CASSSGQEAGELFF
size: many; D: NA; J: TRBJ2-2; V: TRBV27; DNA: TGTGCCAGCAGTTGGAGGGGACCCGGGGAGCTGTTTTTT; CDR3: CASSWRGPGELFF
size: NA; D: NA; J: TRBJ2-1; V: TRBV5-1; DNA: TGCGCCAGCAGCCTTAGTGCCAATGAGCAGTTCTTC; CDR3: CASSLSANEQFF
size: few; D: NA; J: TRBJ2-1; V: TRBV7-9; DNA: TGTGCCAGCAGCTTCGGAGGGAGGCTGGGGGAGCAGTTCTTC; CDR3: CASSFGGRLGEQFF
size: NA; D: NA; J: TRBJ2-1; V: TRBV12-3/TRBV12-4; DNA: TGTGCCAGCAGTTTAGAGGACTCCTACAATGAGCAGTTCTTC; CDR3: CASSLEDSYNEQFF
size: many; D: NA; J: TRBJ2-5; V: TRBV3-1; DNA: TGTGCCAGCAGCCAAGCGGGGATAGAGACCCAGTACTTC; CDR3: CASSQAGIETQYF
size: NA; D: TRBD1; J: TRBJ2-2; V: TRBV6-6; DNA: TGTGCCAGCAGTTACTCGAGGGGGCTCAACACCGGGGAGCTGTTTTTT; CDR3: CASSYSRGLNTGELFF
size: many; D: TRBD1; J: TRBJ1-1; V: TRBV20-1; DNA: TGCAGTGCTTTGGGACAGGGGAAAACTGAAGCTTTCTTT; CDR3: CSALGQGKTEAFF
size: many; D: NA; J: TRBJ2-7; V: TRBV20-1; DNA: TGCAGTGCTAGAGATCCGGCTAAATCCTACGAGCAGTACTTC; CDR3: CSARDPAKSYEQYF
size: NA; D: NA; J: TRBJ2-6; V: TRBV27; DNA: TGTGCCAGCAGTTTCTCAGGCTCTGGGGCCAACGTCCTGACTTTC; CDR3: CASSFSGSGANVLTF
size: many; D: NA; J: TRBJ1-1; V: TRBV5-6; DNA: TGTGCCAGCAGCTTGGGCAGGGGAAAATCGGAAGCTTTCTTT; CDR3: CASSLGRGKSEAFF
size: many; D: NA; J: TRBJ2-3; V: TRBV7-2; DNA: TGTGCCAGCAGCTTGAGATCCTTTCCCGTGGGCACAGATACGCAGTATTTT; CDR3: CASSLRSFPVGTDTQYF
size: many; D: TRBD1; J: TRBJ1-3; V: TRBV10-3; DNA: TGTGCCATCAGCACCGGGACAGGGGGTGCTGGAAACACCATATATTTT; CDR3: CAISTGTGGAGNTIYF
size: NA; D: NA; J: TRBJ1-1; V: TRBV3-1; DNA: TGTGCCAGCAGCCAGTTGTTGAACACTGAAGCTTTCTTT; CDR3: CASSQLLNTEAFF
size: many; D: NA; J: TRBJ2-7; V: TRBV20-1; DNA: TGCAGTGCAATGCGGGGCTTGGAGCAGTACTTC; CDR3: CSAMRGLEQYF
size: NA; D: NA; J: TRBJ2-1; V: TRBV7-2; DNA: TGTGCCAGCAGCTCCACAGGGATTGAGCAGTTCTTC; CDR3: CASSSTGIEQFF
size: few; D: TRBD2; J: TRBJ2-7; V: TRBV3-1; DNA: TGTGCCAGCAGCCAAGGTAGCGGGGGTAACTACGAGCAGTACTTC; CDR3: CASSQGSGGNYEQYF
size: many; D: NA; J: TRBJ2-7; V: TRBV21-1; DNA: TGTGCCAGCAGCAAACCCCCGGGACAGGGGGCTGACGAGCAGTACTTC; CDR3: CASSKPPGQGADEQYF
size: many; D: NA; J: TRBJ1-4; V: TRBV29-1; DNA: TGCAGCGCCCAGACAGGAGCAACTAATGAAAAACTGTTTTTT; CDR3: CSAQTGATNEKLFF
size: few; D: NA; J: TRBJ2-5; V: TRBV27; DNA: TGTGCCAGCAGTTTACGGTGGGGGGGCCTCCACGAGACCCAGTACTTC; CDR3: CASSLRWGGLHETQYF
size: many; D: NA; J: TRBJ1-6; V: TRBV7-2; DNA: TGTGCCAGCAGCTTAGACAAAGGGTATAATTCACCCCTCCACTTT; CDR3: CASSLDKGYNSPLHF
size: NA; D: TRBD1; J: TRBJ2-3; V: TRBV12-3/TRBV12-4; DNA: TGTGCCAGCAGTTTAGACCGGACAGGGGGCACAGATACGCAGTATTTT; CDR3: CASSLDRTGGTDTQYF
size: NA; D: TRBD2; J: TRBJ2-5; V: TRBV24-1; DNA: TGTGCCACCAGTGACCCAGGGACTAGCGGGAGTGTCGGAGAGACCCAGTACTTC; CDR3: CATSDPGTSGSVGETQYF
size: many; D: NA; J: TRBJ2-1; V: TRBV7-2; DNA: TGTGCCAGCAGCCCACACAACCGACTAGTGCTCTCTGAGCAGTTCTTC; CDR3: CASSPHNRLVLSEQFF
size: few; D: NA; J: TRBJ1-2; V: TRBV3-1; DNA: TGTGCCAGCAGCCAAGAGGTCCAGGGTAGGTTCGGCTATGGCTACACCTTC; CDR3: CASSQEVQGRFGYGYTF
size: NA; D: NA; J: TRBJ2-1; V: TRBV29-1; DNA: TGCAGCGTTAAATGCCGGGGGCCCTACAATGAGCAGTTCTTC; CDR3: CSVKCRGPYNEQFF
size: many; D: NA; J: TRBJ2-5; V: TRBV7-7; DNA: TGTGCCAGCAGCTTAGCCTTGACAAGCAAGGGTAAAGAGACCCAGTACTTC; CDR3: CASSLALTSKGKETQYF
size: many; D: NA; J: TRBJ1-1; V: TRBV6-2/TRBV6-3; DNA: TGTGCCAGCACCCCGAGGTGGGGCGGGAACACTGAAGCTTTCTTT; CDR3: CASTPRWGGNTEAFF
size: many; D: NA; J: TRBJ2-2; V: TRBV7-2; DNA: TGTGCCAGCAGCCCCGACGGGGTCGGCGGGGAGCTGTTTTTT; CDR3: CASSPDGVGGELFF
size: many; D: NA; J: TRBJ1-4; V: TRBV29-1; DNA: TGCAGTGGAGGGGACGGGGGGAAGAAACTGTTTTTT; CDR3: CSGGDGGKKLFF
size: NA; D: NA; J: TRBJ2-3; V: TRBV7-2; DNA: TGTGCCAGCAGCTTAGATCGATCCCGCGATACGCAGTATTTT; CDR3: CASSLDRSRDTQYF
size: many; D: NA; J: TRBJ1-1; V: TRBV7-2; DNA: TGTGCCAGCAGCTTCCAGGGCCGTCCTGAAGCTTTCTTT; CDR3: CASSFQGRPEAFF
size: many; D: TRBD2; J: TRBJ2-7; V: TRBV5-4; DNA: TGTGCCAGCACCGCGGGGACTAGCGGGAGCTACGAGCAGTACTTC; CDR3: CASTAGTSGSYEQYF
size: many; D: TRBD1; J: TRBJ2-3; V: TRBV11-2; DNA: TGTGCCAGCAGCGCGGACTTGGGACAGGGTGGCACAGATACGCAGTATTTT; CDR3: CASSADLGQGGTDTQYF
size: few; D: NA; J: TRBJ1-5; V: TRBV2; DNA: TGTGCCAGCACCCGGACAGTTACACAGCCCCAGCATTTT; CDR3: CASTRTVTQPQHF
size: few; D: NA; J: TRBJ2-4; V: TRBV9; DNA: TGTGCCAGCAGCGACAGGGGACTAACCAAAAACATTCAGTACTTC; CDR3: CASSDRGLTKNIQYF
size: many; D: NA; J: TRBJ2-1; V: TRBV19; DNA: TGTGCCAGTAGTATAAAGTTACAGCTCTACAATGAGCAGTTCTTC; CDR3: CASSIKLQLYNEQFF
size: many; D: TRBD1; J: TRBJ2-7; V: TRBV20-1; DNA: TGCAGTGCCCCGGGACAGGGGTCCGAGCAGTACTTC; CDR3: CSAPGQGSEQYF
size: many; D: TRBD2; J: TRBJ2-7; V: TRBV29-1; DNA: TGCAGCGTAGCCGGGACTAGCGGGAAAGTCTACGAGCAGTACTTC; CDR3: CSVAGTSGKVYEQYF
size: NA; D: NA; J: TRBJ2-7; V: TRBV27; DNA: TGTGCCAGCTCTCCGGGGGACTACGAGCAGTACTTC; CDR3: CASSPGDYEQYF
size: many; D: NA; J: TRBJ1-5; V: TRBV24-1; DNA: TGTGCCACCAGTGACTCTTCGGAGCCCCAGCATTTT; CDR3: CATSDSSEPQHF
size: many; D: NA; J: TRBJ2-7; V: TRBV30; DNA: TGTGCCTGGAGTACCCCGTTGGGGGAGCAGTACTTC; CDR3: CAWSTPLGEQYF
size: many; D: NA; J: TRBJ1-5; V: TRBV15; DNA: TGTGCCACCAGCAGAGATGATCGGAGGTCGAGCAATCAGCCCCAGCATTTT; CDR3: CATSRDDRRSSNQPQHF
size: many; D: TRBD1; J: TRBJ1-2; V: TRBV20-1; DNA: TGCAGTGCTGGAGGACAGGCCAGCTACACCTTC; CDR3: CSAGGQASYTF
size: many; D: NA; J: TRBJ1-1; V: TRBV20-1; DNA: TGCAGTGCTAGAGAGGGGTTAGTTATGAACACTGAAGCTTTCTTT; CDR3: CSAREGLVMNTEAFF
size: NA; D: TRBD1; J: TRBJ1-3; V: TRBV7-9; DNA: TGTGCCAGCAGCTCACCGACAGGGTCTGGAAACACCATATATTTT; CDR3: CASSSPTGSGNTIYF
size: many; D: NA; J: TRBJ2-5; V: TRBV19; DNA: TGTGCCAGTAGTATGGACGGCAGGTTATCAGAGACCCAGTACTTC; CDR3: CASSMDGRLSETQYF
size: many; D: TRBD2; J: TRBJ2-1; V: TRBV9; DNA: TGTGCCAGCAGTCCGGGACTAGCGGGGGAAGGGCAGTTCTTC; CDR3: CASSPGLAGEGQFF
size: NA; D: NA; J: TRBJ1-5; V: TRBV14; DNA: TGTGCCAGCAGCCAAGTCCAGGGTGAGGGCAATCAGCCCCAGCATTTT; CDR3: CASSQVQGEGNQPQHF
size: many; D: NA; J: TRBJ1-1; V: TRBV4-2; DNA: TGTGCCAGCAGCCAAGATGTGGGTTCTGAAGCTTTCTTT; CDR3: CASSQDVGSEAFF